This T cell receptor beta chain was recovered during a study of blood T cell repertoires in COVID-19. Study at large: The samples span acute and convalescent COVID-19 from the United States, Italy and Spain. Sources were T cells, B-cell-depleted T cells, or PBMCs; the material itself was cDNA or gDNA.

The CDR3 spans 15 residues. V trimming: 5 bases; J trimming: 6 bases; junction bases outside the gene matches: 8. Germline V lookup: CDR1 SGHAT, CDR2 FQDESV (reference sequence). Authors' analysis steps: Estimated nucleated cell counts came from reference gene primer amplification. Data came from immunoSEQ multiplex PCR; TCRdb stores just in-frame clones and leaves some out. That table gives V, J and clone size, and the DNA gave D and trimming. The sample lists under 35,000 clones; 88% were seen once. Specimen: peripheral blood. The J gene is TRBJ2-1, the V gene TRBV11-1, with 9 positions matching TRBD1. The sequence derives from a human donor in a cohort sampled during active COVID-19. DNA of the CDR3: TGTGCCAGCAGCCGGGACAGGGCTCGGGGCAATGAGCAGTTCTTC. Its translation: CASSRDRARGNEQFF.